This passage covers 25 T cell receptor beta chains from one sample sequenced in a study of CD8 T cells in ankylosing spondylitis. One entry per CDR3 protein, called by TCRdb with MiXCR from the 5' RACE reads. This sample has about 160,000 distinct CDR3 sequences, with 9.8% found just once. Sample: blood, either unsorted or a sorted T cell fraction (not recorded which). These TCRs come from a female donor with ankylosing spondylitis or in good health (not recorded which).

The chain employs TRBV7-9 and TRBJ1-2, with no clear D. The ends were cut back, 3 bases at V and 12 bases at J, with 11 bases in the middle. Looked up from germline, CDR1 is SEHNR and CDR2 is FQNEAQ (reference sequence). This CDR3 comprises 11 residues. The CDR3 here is CASSFIGDHTF. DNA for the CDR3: TGTGCCAGCAGCTTCATCGGGGATCACACCTTC.

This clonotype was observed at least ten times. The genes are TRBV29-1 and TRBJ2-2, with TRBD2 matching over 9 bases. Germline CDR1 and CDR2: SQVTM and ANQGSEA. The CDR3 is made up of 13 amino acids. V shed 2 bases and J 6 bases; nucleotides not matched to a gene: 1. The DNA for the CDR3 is TGCAGCGTTGAACGCGGGAGGGCCGGGGAGCTGTTTTTT. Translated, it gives CSVERGRAGELFF.

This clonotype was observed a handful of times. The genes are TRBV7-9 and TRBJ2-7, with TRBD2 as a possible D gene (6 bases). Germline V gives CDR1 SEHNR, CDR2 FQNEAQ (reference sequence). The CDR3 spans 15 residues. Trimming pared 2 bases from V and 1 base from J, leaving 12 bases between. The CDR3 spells CASSLYGTSSYEQYF. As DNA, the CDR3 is TGTGCCAGCAGCTTATATGGGACTTCTTCCTACGAGCAGTACTTC.

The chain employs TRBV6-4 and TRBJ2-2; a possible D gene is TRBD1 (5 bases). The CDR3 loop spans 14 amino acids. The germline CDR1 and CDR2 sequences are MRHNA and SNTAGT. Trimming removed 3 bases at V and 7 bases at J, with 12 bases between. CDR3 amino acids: CASSEWQGNGELFF. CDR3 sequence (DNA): TGTGCCAGCAGTGAGTGGCAGGGTAACGGGGAGCTGTTTTTT.

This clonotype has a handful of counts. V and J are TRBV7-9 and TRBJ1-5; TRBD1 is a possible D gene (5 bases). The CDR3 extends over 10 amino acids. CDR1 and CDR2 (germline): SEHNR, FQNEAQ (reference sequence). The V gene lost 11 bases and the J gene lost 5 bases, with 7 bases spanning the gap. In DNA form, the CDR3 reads TGTGCCTTAGGGGATCAGCCCCAGCATTTT. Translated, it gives CALGDQPQHF.

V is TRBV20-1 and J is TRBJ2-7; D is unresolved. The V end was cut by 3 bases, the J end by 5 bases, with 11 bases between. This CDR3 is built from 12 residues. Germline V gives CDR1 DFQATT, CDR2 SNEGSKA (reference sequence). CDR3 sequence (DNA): TGCAGTGCTAGGTCGACTTCCGACGAGCAGTACTTC. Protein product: CSARSTSDEQYF.

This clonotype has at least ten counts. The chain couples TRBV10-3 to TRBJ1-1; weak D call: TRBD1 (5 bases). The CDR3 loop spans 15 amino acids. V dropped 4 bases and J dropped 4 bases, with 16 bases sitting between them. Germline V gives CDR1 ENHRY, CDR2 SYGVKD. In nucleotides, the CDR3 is TGTGCCATCAGTGGTTCCATTGGGGGTGGCACTGAAGCTTTCTTT. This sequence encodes CAISGSIGGGTEAFF.

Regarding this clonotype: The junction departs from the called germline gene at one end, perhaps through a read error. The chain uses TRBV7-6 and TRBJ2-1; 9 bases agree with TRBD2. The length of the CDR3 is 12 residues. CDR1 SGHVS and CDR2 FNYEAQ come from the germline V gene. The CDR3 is CGAGGPGNEQFF. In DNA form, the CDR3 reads TGTGGGGCGGGAGGGCCGGGGAATGAGCAGTTCTTT. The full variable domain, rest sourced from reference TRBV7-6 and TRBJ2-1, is GAGVSQSPRYKVTKRGQDVALRCDPISGHVSLYWYRQALGQGPEFLTYFNYEAQQDKSGLPNDRFSAERPEGSISTLTIQRTEQRDSAMYRCGAGGPGNEQFFGPGTRLTVL.

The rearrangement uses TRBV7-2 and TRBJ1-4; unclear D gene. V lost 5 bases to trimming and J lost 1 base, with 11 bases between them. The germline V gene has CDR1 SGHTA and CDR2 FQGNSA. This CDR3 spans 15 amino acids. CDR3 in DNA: TGTGCCAGCAGCCCCGAGGGTGTAACTAATGAAAAACTGTTTTTT. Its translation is CASSPEGVTNEKLFF.

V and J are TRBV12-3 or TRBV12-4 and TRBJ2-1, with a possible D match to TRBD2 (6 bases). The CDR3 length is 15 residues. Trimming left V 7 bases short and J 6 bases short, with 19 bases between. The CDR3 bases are TGTGCCAGCATCGGGGGAGCCCACCCACTCAATGAGCAGTTCTTC. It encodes CASIGGAHPLNEQFF.

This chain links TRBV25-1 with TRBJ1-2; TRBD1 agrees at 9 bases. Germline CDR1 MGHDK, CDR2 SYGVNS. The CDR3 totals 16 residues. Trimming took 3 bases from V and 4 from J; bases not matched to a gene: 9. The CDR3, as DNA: TGTGCCAGCAGTGACCTTGGGACAGGGTTACCCTATGGCTACACCTTC. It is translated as CASSDLGTGLPYGYTF.

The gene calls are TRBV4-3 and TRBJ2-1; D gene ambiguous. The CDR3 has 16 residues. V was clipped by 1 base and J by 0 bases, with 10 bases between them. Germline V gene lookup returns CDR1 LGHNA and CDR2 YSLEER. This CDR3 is CASSQVDGRSYNEQFF. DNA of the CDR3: TGCGCCAGCAGCCAAGTTGACGGACGCTCCTACAATGAGCAGTTCTTC.

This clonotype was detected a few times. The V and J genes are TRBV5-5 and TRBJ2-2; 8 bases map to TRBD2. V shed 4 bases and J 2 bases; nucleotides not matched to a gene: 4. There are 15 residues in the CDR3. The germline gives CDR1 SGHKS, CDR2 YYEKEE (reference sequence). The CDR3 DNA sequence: TGTGCCAGCAGCCCGGGACTAGTCAACACCGGGGAGCTGTTTTTT. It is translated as CASSPGLVNTGELFF.

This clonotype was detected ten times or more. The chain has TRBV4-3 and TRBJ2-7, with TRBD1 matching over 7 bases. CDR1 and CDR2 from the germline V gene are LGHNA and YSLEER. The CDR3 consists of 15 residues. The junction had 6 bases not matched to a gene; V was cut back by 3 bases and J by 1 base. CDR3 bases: TGCGCCAGCAGCCAGCTAGGGGGCGGTTCCTACGAGCAGTACTTC. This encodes CASSQLGGGSYEQYF.

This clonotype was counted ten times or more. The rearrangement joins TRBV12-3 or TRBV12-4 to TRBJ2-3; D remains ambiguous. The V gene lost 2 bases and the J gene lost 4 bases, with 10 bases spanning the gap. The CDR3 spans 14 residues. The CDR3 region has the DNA TGTGCCAGCAGTTTATTAGTTAGGCCAGATACGCAGTATTTT. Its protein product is CASSLLVRPDTQYF.

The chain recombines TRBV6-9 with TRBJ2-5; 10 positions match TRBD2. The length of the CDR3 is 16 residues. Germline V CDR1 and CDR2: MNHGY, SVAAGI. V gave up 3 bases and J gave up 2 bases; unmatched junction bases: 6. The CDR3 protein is CASSYRTSGRQETQYF. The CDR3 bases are TGTGCCAGCAGTTACCGGACTAGCGGACGACAAGAGACCCAGTACTTC.

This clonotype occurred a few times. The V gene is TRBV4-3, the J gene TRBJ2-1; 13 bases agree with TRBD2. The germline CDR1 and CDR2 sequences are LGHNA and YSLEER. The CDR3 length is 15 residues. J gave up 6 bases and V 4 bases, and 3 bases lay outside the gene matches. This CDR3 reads CASSLGTSGVNEQFF. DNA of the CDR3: TGCGCCAGCAGCCTCGGGACTAGCGGGGTCAATGAGCAGTTCTTC.

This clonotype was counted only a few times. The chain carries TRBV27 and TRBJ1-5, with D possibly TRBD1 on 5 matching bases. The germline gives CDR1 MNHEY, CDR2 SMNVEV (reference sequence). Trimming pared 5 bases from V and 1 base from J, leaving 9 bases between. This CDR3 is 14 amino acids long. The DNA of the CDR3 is TGTGCCAGCAGTGGGGCAGGGAGCAATCAGCCCCAGCATTTT. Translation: CASSGAGSNQPQHF.

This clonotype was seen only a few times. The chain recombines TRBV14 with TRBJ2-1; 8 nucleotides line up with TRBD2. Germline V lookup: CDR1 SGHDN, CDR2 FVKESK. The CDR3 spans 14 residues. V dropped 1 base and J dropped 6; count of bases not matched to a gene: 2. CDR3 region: CASSQAGLVNEQFF. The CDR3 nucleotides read TGTGCCAGCAGCCAAGCGGGACTAGTCAATGAGCAGTTCTTC. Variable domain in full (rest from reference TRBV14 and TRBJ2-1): EAGVTQFPSHSVIEKGQTVTLRCDPISGHDNLYWYRRVMGKEIKFLLHFVKESKQDESGMPNNRFLAERTGGTYSTLKVQPAELEDSGVYFCASSQAGLVNEQFFGPGTRLTVL.

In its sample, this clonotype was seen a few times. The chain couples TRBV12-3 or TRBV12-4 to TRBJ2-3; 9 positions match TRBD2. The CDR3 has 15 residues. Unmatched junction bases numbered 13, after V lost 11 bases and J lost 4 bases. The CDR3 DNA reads TGTGCCGGGGGAGGTAGCGGGAGTCGGTCAGATACGCAGTATTTT. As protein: CAGGGSGSRSDTQYF.

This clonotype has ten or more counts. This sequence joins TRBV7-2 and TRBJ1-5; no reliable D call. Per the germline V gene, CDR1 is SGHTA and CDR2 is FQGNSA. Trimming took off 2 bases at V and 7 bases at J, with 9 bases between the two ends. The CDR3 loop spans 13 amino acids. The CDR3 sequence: CASSLNLWQPQHF. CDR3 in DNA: TGTGCCAGCAGCTTAAATCTCTGGCAGCCCCAGCATTTT. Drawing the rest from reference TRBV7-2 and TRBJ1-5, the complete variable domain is GAGVSQSPSNKVTEKGKDVELRCDPISGHTALYWYRQSLGQGLEFLIYFQGNSAPDKSGLPSDRFSAERTGGSVSTLTIQRTQQEDSAVYLCASSLNLWQPQHFGDGTRLSIL.

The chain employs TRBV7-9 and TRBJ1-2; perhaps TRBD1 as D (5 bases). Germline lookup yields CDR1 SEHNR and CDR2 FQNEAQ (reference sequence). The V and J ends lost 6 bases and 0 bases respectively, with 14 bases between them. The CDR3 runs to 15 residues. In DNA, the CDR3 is TGTGCCAGCAGGGCGAGACAGTCCGCTAACTATGGCTACACCTTC. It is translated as CASRARQSANYGYTF.

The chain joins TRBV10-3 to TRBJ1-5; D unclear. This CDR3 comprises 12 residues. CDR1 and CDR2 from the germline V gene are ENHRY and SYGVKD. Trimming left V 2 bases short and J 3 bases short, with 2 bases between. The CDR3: CAISEPNQPQHF. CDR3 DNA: TGTGCCATCAGTGAGCCCAATCAGCCCCAGCATTTT.

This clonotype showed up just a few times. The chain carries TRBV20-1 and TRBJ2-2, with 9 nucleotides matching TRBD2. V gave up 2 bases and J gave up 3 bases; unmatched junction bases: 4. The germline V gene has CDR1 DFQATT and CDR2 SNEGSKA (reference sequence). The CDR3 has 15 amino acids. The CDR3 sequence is CSARYAGGDTGELFF. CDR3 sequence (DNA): TGCAGTGCTAGATATGCGGGAGGGGACACCGGGGAGCTGTTTTTT.

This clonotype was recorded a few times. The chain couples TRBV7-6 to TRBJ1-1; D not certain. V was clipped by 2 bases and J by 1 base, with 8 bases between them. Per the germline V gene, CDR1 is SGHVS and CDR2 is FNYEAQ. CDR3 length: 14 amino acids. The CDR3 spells CASSLIGGNTEAFF. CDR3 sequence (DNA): TGTGCCAGCAGCTTAATCGGAGGGAACACTGAAGCTTTCTTT.